Sequencing of this TCR beta chain was carried out in a study of T cell clusters in autoimmune cytopenias. About the study: The median distinct TRB clonotype count was around 2,400 per sample, from a median about 54,000 reads. Overall study results and limits: A dominant lymphoma-associated repertoire apparently masked the cluster-lack signature in secondary cytopenia versus chronic lymphocytic leukemia. Compared with active autoimmune hepatitis patients, healthy donors showed about 3-fold more exclusive TRB clusters. Physiological T cell clusters of healthy donors were apparently absent in primary autoimmune cytopenia patients.

TRB amplification used 250 ng of peripheral blood genomic DNA. Per the germline V gene, CDR1 is MRHNA and CDR2 is SNTAGT. The CDR3 sequence is 13 residues long. Comment on this clonotype: Its antigen is unidentified.

One tube held mixed TRB-A and TRB-B primer pools for touch-down PCR. TCRdb re-called the multiplex PCR reads and shows each CDR3 protein once, DNA omitted. Recorded for this sample: about 7,500 distinct CDR3 sequences. The TCR sequence derives from a human donor with an autoimmune cytopenia or autoimmune hepatitis (not recorded which). The chain recombines TRBV6-4 with TRBJ1-1; TCRdb designates TRBD1, a call that cannot be tested without DNA. Material for sequencing was peripheral blood. The CDR3 sequence is CASSDLTGGEAFF.